Presented here are 5 T cell receptor beta chains from one specimen sequenced in a study of cytomegalovirus exposure and HLA in healthy donors. PCR employed 60 Vbeta and 13 Jbeta primers. Only in-frame clones appear in the TCRdb table, and some are missing; sequencing was by immunoSEQ multiplex PCR. Here the sample spans some 35,000 clones, 55% to 75% being singletons. Sequences were obtained from PBMCs. These receptors were obtained from a man aged 25-40 years in good health and CMV-seronegative.

V gene TRBV20-1 combines with J gene TRBJ2-1; D is ambiguous. V shed 6 bases and J shed 8 bases, with 8 bases lying between them. Germline V CDR1 and CDR2: DFQATT, SNEGSKA (reference sequence). The CDR3 covers 10 residues. The chain's CDR3 is CSALSDEQFF. DNA of the CDR3: TGCAGTGCACTAAGCGATGAGCAGTTCTTC.

The chain couples TRBV5-6 to TRBJ1-2; possibly TRBD1 for D (5 bases). Trimming stripped 3 bases from V and 4 bases from J, with 10 bases between. The CDR3 length is 13 residues. Looked up from germline, CDR1 is SGHDT and CDR2 is YYEEEE. CDR3 residues: CASSSRQLYGYTF. CDR3 sequence (DNA): TGTGCCAGCAGCTCCAGACAGCTCTATGGCTACACCTTC.

This chain links TRBV5-6 with TRBJ2-7; D is unresolved. Germline V gives CDR1 SGHDT, CDR2 YYEEEE. The CDR3 consists of 12 residues. V lost 0 bases and J 5 bases, leaving 6 bases between the germline ends. The CDR3 DNA sequence: TGTGCCAGCAGCTTGGTCCAGGACGAGCAGTACTTC. Protein product: CASSLVQDEQYF.

This clone came up a few times. A read error may produce the germline difference seen at one junction end. The J gene is TRBJ2-5, the V gene TRBV7-7; 10 bases map to TRBD2. From germline, CDR1 is SSHAT and CDR2 FNYEAQ (reference sequence). CDR3 size: 14 residues. The CDR3 reads CASSLRAGGETQYF. The DNA of the CDR3 is TGTGCTAGCAGCTTAAGAGCGGGGGGGGAGACCCAGTACTTC.

This chain links TRBV30 with TRBJ2-1; TRBD1 aligns across 10 bases. The CDR3 has 16 amino acids. Germline CDR1 is GTSNPN and CDR2 is SVGIG (reference sequence). The V gene end was trimmed by 2 bases and the J gene end by 3 bases; junction bases not matched to a gene: 7. CDR3 DNA: TGTGCCTGGAGTCCCCAGACAGGGGGCCTCTACAATGAGCAGTTCTTC. Amino acids: CAWSPQTGGLYNEQFF.